This is a list of T cell receptor beta chains from one sample in a study of T cell responses to AZD1222 COVID-19 vaccine. Generated by immunoSEQ multiplex PCR, the TCRdb table keeps only in-frame clones and is missing some. Of 190,000 or so clones in the sample, 91% were seen once. Sequenced material: peripheral blood, taken 28 days after the second AZD1222 dose. Receptor source: an adult who received the AZD1222 COVID-19 vaccine. The conserved cysteine and the conserved F or W are not part of the CDR3 here.

10	TRBV30	TRBJ1-1	AWAPRGGWAF
8	TRBV10-3	TRBJ2-5	ATPEGPKY
13	TRBV9	TRBJ2-7	ASSVGEGHTYEQY
10	TRBV6-5	TRBJ1-1	ASQTVNTEAF
13	TRBV5-5	TRBJ2-5	ASRHQGTPQETQY
12	TRBV6-5	TRBJ1-2	ASRGVSAIYGYT
13	TRBV11-2	TRBJ1-4	ASSTRAVVNEKLF
13	TRBV24-1	TRBJ2-5	ATSESGLASETQY
17	TRBV19	TRBJ2-3	ASREPRTSGSRRTDTQY
10	TRBV9	TRBJ1-2	ASSAEHYGYT
15	TRBV7-2	TRBJ1-2	ASVPGMTGSGYYGYT
13	TRBV11-1	TRBJ2-1	ASSHGRGYYNEQF
12	TRBV3-1/TRBV3-2	TRBJ1-3	ASSQEVSGNTIY
10	TRBV9	TRBJ1-2	ASSVLGGGYT
11	TRBV5-1	TRBJ2-3	ASSSDATDTQY
13	TRBV27	TRBJ2-1	ASSIRQGMGNEQF